The 11 T cell receptor beta chains below come from one sample, sequenced in a study of cytomegalovirus exposure and HLA in healthy donors. A multiplex PCR was run with 60 Vbeta primers and 13 Jbeta primers. Sequencing was performed with immunoSEQ multiplex PCR; in TCRdb, only in-frame clones are kept and a portion is missing. The sample lists 210,000 or so clones, roughly 81% occurring once. The sequenced material came from PBMCs. The receptors derive from a girl aged 2-15 years in good health and CMV-seronegative.

The chain is built from TRBV18 and TRBJ2-1, with TRBD2 matching over 11 bases. V lost 3 bases to trimming and J lost 3 bases; unmatched junction nucleotides: 19. Germline lookup yields CDR1 KGHSH and CDR2 LQKENI. This CDR3 has 21 residues. The CDR3 sequence is CASSPPYLSLAGEFSYNEQFF. As DNA, the CDR3 is TGTGCCAGCTCACCTCCGTATTTATCACTAGCGGGAGAGTTCAGCTACAATGAGCAGTTCTTC.

V gene TRBV7-8 combines with J gene TRBJ2-5; perhaps TRBD2 as D (6 bases). CDR3 length: 14 residues. Trimming left V 5 bases short and J 5 bases short, with 15 bases between. Germline-derived CDR1 and CDR2 are SGHVS and FQNEAQ. Here the CDR3 reads CASSLRAGRETQYF. For the CDR3, the DNA is TGTGCCAGCAGCCTTAGAGCGGGCCGGGAGACCCAGTACTTC.

This chain connects TRBV19 to TRBJ2-1; no clear D. The CDR3 has 15 residues. Trimming shortened V by 5 bases and J by 0 bases, and 11 bases separated the two germline ends. The V gene's germline CDR1 is LNHDA and CDR2 SQIVND (reference sequence). The CDR3: CASSPSTRSYNEQFF. DNA of the CDR3: TGTGCCAGTAGTCCTTCAACGCGCTCCTACAATGAGCAGTTCTTC.

The chain carries TRBV4-1 and TRBJ1-1; 9 positions agree with TRBD1. J was trimmed by 7 bases and V by 5 bases; bases with no gene match: 11. Per the germline V gene, CDR1 is MGHRA and CDR2 is YSYEKL. The length of the CDR3 is 15 residues. CDR3 sequence (DNA): TGCGCCAGCAGCGGTCACACAGGGGGCGGTGGTGAAGCTTTCTTT. This encodes CASSGHTGGGGEAFF.

The V and J genes are TRBV7-2 and TRBJ1-5; no definite D call. The germline V and J ends were trimmed by 1 base and 3 bases, with 10 bases remaining between them. The CDR3 runs to 15 residues. The germline gives CDR1 SGHTA, CDR2 FQGNSA. As DNA, the CDR3 is TGTGCCAGCAGCTTAGGAGGGAGCCACAATCAGCCCCAGCATTTT. This encodes CASSLGGSHNQPQHF.

The chain has TRBV2 and TRBJ2-6; D gene ambiguous. Germline values: CDR1 SNHLY, CDR2 FYNNEI. Trimming took 6 bases from V and 4 from J, leaving 7 bases between them. This CDR3 comprises 13 residues. CDR3 coding DNA: TGTGCCAGCAGGGCCTGGGGGGCCAACGTCCTGACTTTC. It is translated as CASRAWGANVLTF. The full variable domain, with the rest looked up from reference TRBV2 and TRBJ2-6, is EPEVTQTPSHQVTQMGQEVILRCVPISNHLYFYWYRQILGQKVEFLVSFYNNEISEKSEIFDDQFSVERPDGSNFTLKIRSTKLEDSAMYFCASRAWGANVLTFGAGSRLTVL.

As to this clone: The junction differs from germline at one of its ends, possibly a read error. The J gene is TRBJ2-7, the V gene TRBV7-9, with 11 bases aligning to TRBD1. CDR3 length equals 15 residues. CDR1 is SEHNR, CDR2 FQNEAQ, per germline (reference sequence). This CDR3 is CSSSARDRGAYEQYF. CDR3 sequence (DNA): TGTTCCAGCAGCGCCCGGGACAGGGGGGCCTACGAGCAGTACTTC.

V and J are TRBV30 and TRBJ1-2; the D is unclear. Between the trimmed V and J ends, which lost 0 bases and 8 bases, there was a span of 10 bases. This CDR3 region has 12 residues. The germline gives CDR1 GTSNPN, CDR2 SVGIG (reference sequence). CDR3 sequence (DNA): TGTGCCTGGAGTGTAGGAAGGGAGGGCTACACCTTC. It yields the protein CAWSVGREGYTF.

The chain recombines TRBV5-1 with TRBJ2-1, with a weak D call TRBD2 (6 bases). V was cut by 2 bases and J by 5 bases, with 17 bases left in between. This CDR3 has 16 residues. Germline V gene data show CDR1 as SGHRS and CDR2 as YFSETQ. This CDR3 is CASSFTSGGTNNEQFF. CDR3 DNA: TGCGCCAGCAGCTTCACGTCTGGGGGGACGAACAATGAGCAGTTCTTC.

The genes are TRBV30 and TRBJ2-1; 7 bases map to TRBD1. CDR3 length: 13 residues. Germline trimming cut 4 bases from V and 3 bases from J; bases unmatched to any gene: 3. CDR1 is GTSNPN, CDR2 SVGIG, per germline (reference sequence). The CDR3 DNA sequence: TGTGCCTGGACGGGACAGATCTACAATGAGCAGTTCTTC. It specifies CAWTGQIYNEQFF.

V and J are TRBV2 and TRBJ2-1; tentative D call: TRBD2 (5 bases). Trimming shortened V by 7 bases and J by 1 base, and 11 bases separated the two germline ends. The CDR3 runs to 14 residues. Germline V gene sequence: CDR1 SNHLY, CDR2 FYNNEI. The CDR3 reads CASMRASSYNEQFF. CDR3 DNA sequence: TGTGCCAGCATGAGGGCTTCTTCCTACAATGAGCAGTTCTTC.